This T cell receptor (beta chain) was profiled in a study of shared clonotypes between healthy human individuals. Study-wide context: Participating donors consisted of two women and three men aged 18 to 49.

Method: immunoSEQ multiplex PCR; TCRdb's copy keeps in-frame clones and lacks some. The sample lists about 2.2 million clones; roughly 93% were seen once. The CDR3 runs 15 residues. Germline V lookup: CDR1 MDHEN, CDR2 SYDVKM. The V segment lost 6 bases and the J segment 4 bases; nucleotides outside the gene matches: 8. CD45RO-negative, CCR7-selected cells formed the naive CD8 fraction, which excluded terminally differentiated effector memory CD45RA+ cells. The TCR was taken from a man between 18 and 29 years old in good health. Some clones in this sample may be carry-over from other donors' samples. Sequenced input: naive CD8+ T cells from PBMCs. V gene TRBV28 combines with J gene TRBJ2-7, with 11 nucleotides matching TRBD1. The CDR3 protein is CASSFGTGGWYEQYF. CDR3 sequence (DNA): TGTGCCAGCAGCTTCGGGACAGGGGGATGGTACGAGCAGTACTTC.